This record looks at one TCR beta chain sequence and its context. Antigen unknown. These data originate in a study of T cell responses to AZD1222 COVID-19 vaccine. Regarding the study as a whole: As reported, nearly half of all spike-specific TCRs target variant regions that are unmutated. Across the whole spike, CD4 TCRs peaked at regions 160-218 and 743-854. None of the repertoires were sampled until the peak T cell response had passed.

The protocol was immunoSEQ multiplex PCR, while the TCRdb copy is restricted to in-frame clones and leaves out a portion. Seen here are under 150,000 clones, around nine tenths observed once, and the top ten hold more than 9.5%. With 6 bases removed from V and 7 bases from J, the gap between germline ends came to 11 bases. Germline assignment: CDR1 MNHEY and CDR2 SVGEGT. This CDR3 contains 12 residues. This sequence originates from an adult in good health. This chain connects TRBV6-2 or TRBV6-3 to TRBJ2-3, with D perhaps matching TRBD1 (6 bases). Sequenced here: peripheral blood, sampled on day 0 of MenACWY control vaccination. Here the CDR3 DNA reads TGTGCCAGCAGCCAGGGGTCGCATACGCAGTATTTT. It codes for CASSQGSHTQYF.